The next 21 T cell receptor beta chains were all read from a single sample in a study of shared clonotypes between healthy human individuals. Clones were read by immunoSEQ multiplex PCR, and TCRdb kept only the in-frame ones, dropping some. The sample carries roughly 2.2 million clones, 85% to 95% recorded once. Sequenced material: naive CD4+ T cells from PBMCs. Regarding subset: CD45RA+ positively selected. These receptors were collected from a man between 18 and 29 years old in good health. Some clones in this sample may be carry-over from other donors' samples.

V usage is TRBV6-1 and J usage is TRBJ1-1, with a weak D call TRBD1 (6 bases). CDR1 is MNHNS and CDR2 is SASEGT in the germline V gene. The CDR3 has 13 residues. Trimming shortened V by 11 bases and J by 2 bases, and 15 bases separated the two germline ends. CDR3 DNA sequence: TGTGCCGGCTTCCAACAGGGAAACACTGAAGCTTTCTTT. Protein sequence: CAGFQQGNTEAFF.

V usage is TRBV28 and J usage is TRBJ2-7, with no clear D. The ends were cut back, 6 bases at V and 0 bases at J, with 15 bases in the middle. Germline loops: CDR1 MDHEN, CDR2 SYDVKM. The CDR3 totals 15 residues. Here the CDR3 DNA reads TGTGCCAGCAGCCCATCTGATAGGGCCTCCTACGAGCAGTACTTC. It codes for CASSPSDRASYEQYF.

The V gene is TRBV6-1, the J gene TRBJ1-3; tentatively, D is TRBD1 (5 bases). Per the germline V gene, CDR1 is MNHNS and CDR2 is SASEGT. The CDR3 has 13 residues. Deletions cut 6 bases from V and 8 bases from J, with 14 bases between. CDR3 nucleotides: TGTGCCAGCAGCTCCGGGGGAGCCTACACCATATATTTT. This sequence encodes CASSSGGAYTIYF.

The chain is built from TRBV7-9 and TRBJ2-1, with D perhaps TRBD2 (6 bases). Trimming cost V 4 bases and J 2 bases, with 21 bases left between them. CDR1 SEHNR and CDR2 FQNEAQ come from the germline V gene (reference sequence). The CDR3 extends over 18 amino acids. The CDR3 DNA reads TGTGCCAGCAGCTCCGATATAGCGGTTGAGGGGACCTACAATGAGCAGTTCTTC. Its protein is CASSSDIAVEGTYNEQFF.

V gene TRBV27 combines with J gene TRBJ2-7, with 12 bases aligning to TRBD1. The V gene end was trimmed by 0 bases and the J gene end by 5 bases; junction bases not matched to a gene: 5. Germline CDR1 MNHEY, CDR2 SMNVEV (reference sequence). This CDR3 contains 16 residues. CDR3 DNA: TGTGCCAGCAGTTTATCGGGGACAGGGGGCTGGGACGAGCAGTACTTC. It codes for CASSLSGTGGWDEQYF.

In this sample, this clone turned up once. The chain has TRBV6-5 and TRBJ2-7; D is possibly TRBD1 (6 bases). The length of the CDR3 is 11 residues. The V gene lost 8 bases and the J gene lost 9 bases, with 14 bases spanning the gap. Per the germline V gene, CDR1 is MNHEY and CDR2 is SVGAGI. The CDR3 DNA is TGTGCCAGCCCCTCAGGGGTGAGGCAGTACTTC. It codes for CASPSGVRQYF.

This clone was detected only a few times. The gene calls are TRBV19 and TRBJ1-5; D might be TRBD1 (5 bases). This CDR3 has 15 amino acids. In germline, CDR1 is LNHDA, CDR2 SQIVND (reference sequence). Trimming pared 4 bases from V and 3 bases from J, leaving 13 bases between. CDR3 in amino acids: CASSTQAFPNQPQHF. In DNA form, the CDR3 reads TGTGCCAGTAGTACACAGGCCTTCCCCAATCAGCCCCAGCATTTT.

With regard to this clone: The identical CDR3 is also encoded by other nucleotide sequences in the sample. This chain connects TRBV18 to TRBJ2-7; D unclear. V lost 6 bases and J lost 0, with 9 bases in between. CDR1 is KGHSH and CDR2 is LQKENI in the germline V gene. The CDR3 sequence is 13 residues long. CDR3 coding DNA: TGTGCCAGCTCCACGGGCCCCTCCTACGAGCAGTACTTC. It codes for CASSTGPSYEQYF.

A remark on this clone: This CDR3 is also generated by other DNA sequences in the sample. The V and J genes are TRBV7-9 and TRBJ2-7; the D is unclear. With 2 bases removed from V and 4 bases from J, the gap between germline ends came to 6 bases. This CDR3 contains 12 residues. Germline lookup yields CDR1 SEHNR and CDR2 FQNEAQ (reference sequence). The CDR3 DNA follows: TGTGCCAGCAGCTTAAGTGTGTACGAGCAGTACTTC. Translated: CASSLSVYEQYF.

On this clone itself: Other DNA sequences from this sample encode an identical CDR3 as well. The genes are TRBV11-2 and TRBJ1-5; D remains ambiguous. V shed 0 bases and J shed 7 bases, with 7 bases lying between them. The CDR3 is 13 amino acids. Germline lookup yields CDR1 SGHAT and CDR2 FQNNGV. The CDR3 DNA sequence: TGTGCCAGCAGCTTAGATCTTGACCAGCCCCAGCATTTT. Its translation is CASSLDLDQPQHF.

The chain carries TRBV10-3 and TRBJ2-3, with no clear D. The CDR3 sequence is 13 residues long. Germline V CDR1 and CDR2: ENHRY, SYGVKD. Trimming pared 4 bases from V and 6 bases from J, leaving 11 bases between. For the CDR3, the DNA is TGTGCCATCAGTGTGATGGGTTCCGATACGCAGTATTTT. It yields the protein CAISVMGSDTQYF.

As concerns this clone: The CDR3 does not end in the conserved phenylalanine or tryptophan, so this is likely a read error. No DNA is shown, since the ends of the CDR3 on it are uncertain; the CDR3 is the one TCRdb lists. The chain joins TRBV2 to TRBJ2-7; the table's D gene call, TRBD2, was not cross checked with the DNA. The CDR3 length equals 12 residues, ends included. CDR1 is SNHLY, CDR2 FYNNEI, per germline. CDR3 sequence reads: CASSEDLAVLNL.

The gene calls are TRBV2 and TRBJ1-6; no clear D gene. The V gene lost 1 base and the J gene lost 9 bases, with 7 bases spanning the gap. CDR1 is SNHLY, CDR2 FYNNEI, per germline. This CDR3 comprises 13 residues. CDR3 protein: CASSEERSSPLHF. The CDR3 DNA sequence: TGTGCCAGCAGTGAAGAACGGAGTTCACCCCTCCACTTT.

The genes are TRBV18 and TRBJ2-5, with D possibly being TRBD2 (5 bases). The CDR3 extends over 14 amino acids. Germline-derived CDR1 and CDR2 are KGHSH and LQKENI. Between the trimmed V and J ends, which lost 2 bases and 4 bases, there was a span of 11 bases. The CDR3, as DNA: TGTGCCAGCTCACCATCGGGAACAGTAGAGACCCAGTACTTC. The encoded protein is CASSPSGTVETQYF. The full variable domain, its missing parts supplied by reference TRBV18 and TRBJ2-5, is NAGVMQNPRHLVRRRGQEARLRCSPMKGHSHVYWYRQLPEEGLKFMVYLQKENIIDESGMPKERFSAEFPKEGPSILRIQQVVRGDSAAYFCASSPSGTVETQYFGPGTRLLVL.

The V call is TRBV2, the J call TRBJ2-3; no clear D gene. The CDR3 is made up of 13 amino acids. Deletions cut 7 bases from V and 5 bases from J, with 13 bases between. Germline V lookup: CDR1 SNHLY, CDR2 FYNNEI. The CDR3 protein is CASKLYVGDTQYF. CDR3 DNA sequence: TGTGCCAGCAAGTTGTACGTGGGAGATACGCAGTATTTT.

The chain recombines TRBV5-8 with TRBJ2-2; a possible D gene is TRBD1 (6 bases). This CDR3 has 15 amino acids. Germline loops: CDR1 SGHTS, CDR2 YDEGEE. V lost 0 bases and J lost 4, with 10 bases in between. The CDR3 region has the DNA TGTGCCAGCAGCTTGGCCACAGGGATCACCGGGGAGCTGTTTTTT. Amino acids: CASSLATGITGELFF.

In this sample, this clone turned up once. The V and J genes are TRBV7-3 and TRBJ1-3; D may be TRBD1 (5 bases). Deletions cut 5 bases from V and 0 bases from J, with 17 bases between. The CDR3 has 17 residues. Germline V lookup: CDR1 SGHTA, CDR2 FQGTGA. The CDR3 DNA sequence: TGTGCCAGCAGCCCGCGCGGAGGGGTGATCTCTGGAAACACCATATATTTT. Translated, it gives CASSPRGGVISGNTIYF.

The chain couples TRBV7-9 to TRBJ1-1, with D possibly matching TRBD1 (6 bases). V gave up 3 bases and J gave up 7 bases, with 15 bases separating them. CDR1 SEHNR and CDR2 FQNEAQ come from the germline V gene (reference sequence). There are 14 residues in the CDR3. The CDR3 sequence: CASSFGGRNSEAFF. CDR3 in DNA: TGTGCCAGCAGCTTTGGGGGGCGTAATAGTGAAGCTTTCTTT.

For the CDR3, the DNA is TGTGCCAGCAGTTTATTCCGCGAGCAGTACTTC. It yields the protein CASSLFREQYF. The chain recombines TRBV28 with TRBJ2-7; D call uncertain. The V end was cut by 1 base, the J end by 6 bases, with 4 bases between. In germline, CDR1 is MDHEN, CDR2 SYDVKM. The CDR3 loop spans 11 amino acids.

The V gene is TRBV11-2, the J gene TRBJ2-1; no reliable D call. The germline V gene encodes CDR1 SGHAT and CDR2 FQNNGV. The CDR3 is 15 residues long. With 7 bases removed from V and 0 bases from J, the gap between germline ends came to 13 bases. This chain's CDR3 is CASTGVESSYNEQFF. The CDR3 nucleotides are TGTGCCAGCACCGGAGTGGAGAGCTCCTACAATGAGCAGTTCTTC.

The chain couples TRBV27 to TRBJ2-7; 9 bases match TRBD1. The germline V gene has CDR1 MNHEY and CDR2 SMNVEV (reference sequence). Trimming cost V 6 bases and J 6 bases; bases outside gene matches: 15. The CDR3 extends over 16 amino acids. CDR3 protein: CASSSEVGTGSGEQYF. CDR3 in DNA: TGTGCCAGCAGCTCCGAGGTTGGGACAGGGTCTGGCGAGCAGTACTTC.